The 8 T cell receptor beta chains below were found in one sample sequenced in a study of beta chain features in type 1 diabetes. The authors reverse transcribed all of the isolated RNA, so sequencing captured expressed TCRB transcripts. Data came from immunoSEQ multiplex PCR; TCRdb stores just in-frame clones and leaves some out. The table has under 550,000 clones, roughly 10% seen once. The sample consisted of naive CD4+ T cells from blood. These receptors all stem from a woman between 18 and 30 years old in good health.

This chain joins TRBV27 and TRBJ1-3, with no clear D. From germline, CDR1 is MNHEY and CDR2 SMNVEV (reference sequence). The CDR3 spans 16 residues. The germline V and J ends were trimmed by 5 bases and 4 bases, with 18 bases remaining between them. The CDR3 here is CASSPNTGHSGNTIYF. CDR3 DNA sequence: TGTGCCAGCAGTCCGAATACCGGGCATTCCGGAAACACCATATATTTT.

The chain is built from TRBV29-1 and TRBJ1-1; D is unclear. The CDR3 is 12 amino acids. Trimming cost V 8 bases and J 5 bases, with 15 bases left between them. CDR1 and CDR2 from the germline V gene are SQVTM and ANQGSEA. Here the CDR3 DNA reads TGCAGCCCGAAGCGGGTCGGGACTGAAGCTTTCTTT. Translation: CSPKRVGTEAFF.

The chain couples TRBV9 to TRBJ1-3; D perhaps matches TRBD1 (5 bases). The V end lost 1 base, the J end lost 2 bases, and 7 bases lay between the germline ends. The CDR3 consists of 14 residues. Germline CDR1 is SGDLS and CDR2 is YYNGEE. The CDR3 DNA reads TGTGCCAGCAGCGTAATGGGGGCTGGAAACACCATATATTTT. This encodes CASSVMGAGNTIYF.

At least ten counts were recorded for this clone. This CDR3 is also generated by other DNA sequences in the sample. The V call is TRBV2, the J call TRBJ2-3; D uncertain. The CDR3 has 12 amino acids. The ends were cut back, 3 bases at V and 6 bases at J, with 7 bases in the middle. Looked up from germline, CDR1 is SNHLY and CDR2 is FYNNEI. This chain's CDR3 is CASSDRADTQYF. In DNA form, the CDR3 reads TGTGCCAGCAGTGATCGAGCTGATACGCAGTATTTT.

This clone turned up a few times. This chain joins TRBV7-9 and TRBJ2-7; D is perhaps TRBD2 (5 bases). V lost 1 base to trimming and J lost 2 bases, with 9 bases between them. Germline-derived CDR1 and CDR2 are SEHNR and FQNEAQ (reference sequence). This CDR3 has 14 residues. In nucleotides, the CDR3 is TGTGCCAGCAGCTTAGGAGCGGAGACCTACGAGCAGTACTTC. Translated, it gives CASSLGAETYEQYF.

CDR3 sequence reads: CASSVYGGSTDTQYF. The CDR3 nucleotides are TGTGCCAGCAGCGTGTATGGGGGTAGCACAGATACGCAGTATTTT. This sequence joins TRBV5-6 and TRBJ2-3; D is tentatively TRBD1 or TRBD2 (5 bases each). The V gene lost 4 bases and the J gene lost 0 bases, with 12 bases spanning the gap. In germline, CDR1 is SGHDT, CDR2 YYEEEE. This CDR3 has 15 amino acids.

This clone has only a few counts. CDR3: CSVEHRGYGYTF. The CDR3 DNA reads as TGCAGCGTTGAGCACAGGGGCTATGGCTACACCTTC. The chain has TRBV29-1 and TRBJ1-2; TRBD1 matches at 7 bases. This CDR3 has 12 amino acids. Germline V gene lookup returns CDR1 SQVTM and CDR2 ANQGSEA. J lost 4 bases, V lost 3 bases, and 2 bases had no gene match.

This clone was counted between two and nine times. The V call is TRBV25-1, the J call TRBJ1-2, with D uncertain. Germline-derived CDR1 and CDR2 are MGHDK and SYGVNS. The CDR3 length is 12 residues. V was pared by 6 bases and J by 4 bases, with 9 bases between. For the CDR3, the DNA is TGTGCCAGCAGCGCCCCGGGCTATGGCTACACCTTC. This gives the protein CASSAPGYGYTF.